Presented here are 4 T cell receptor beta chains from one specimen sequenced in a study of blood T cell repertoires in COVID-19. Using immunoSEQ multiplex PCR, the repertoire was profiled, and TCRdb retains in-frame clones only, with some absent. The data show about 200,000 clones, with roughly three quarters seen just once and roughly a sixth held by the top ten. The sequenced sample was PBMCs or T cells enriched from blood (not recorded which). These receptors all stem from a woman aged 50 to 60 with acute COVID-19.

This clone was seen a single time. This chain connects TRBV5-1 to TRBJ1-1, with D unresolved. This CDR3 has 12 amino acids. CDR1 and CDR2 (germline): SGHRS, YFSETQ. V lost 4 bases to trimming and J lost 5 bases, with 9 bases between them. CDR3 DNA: TGCGCCAGCAGCCTTATCGGTACTGAAGCTTTCTTT. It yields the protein CASSLIGTEAFF.

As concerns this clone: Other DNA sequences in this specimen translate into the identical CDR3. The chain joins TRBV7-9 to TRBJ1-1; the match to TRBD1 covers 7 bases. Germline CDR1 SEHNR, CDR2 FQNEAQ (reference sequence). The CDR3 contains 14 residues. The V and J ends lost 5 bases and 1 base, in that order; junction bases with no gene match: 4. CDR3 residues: CASSLQGPNTEAFF. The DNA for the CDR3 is TGTGCCAGCAGCCTACAGGGGCCGAACACTGAAGCTTTCTTT.

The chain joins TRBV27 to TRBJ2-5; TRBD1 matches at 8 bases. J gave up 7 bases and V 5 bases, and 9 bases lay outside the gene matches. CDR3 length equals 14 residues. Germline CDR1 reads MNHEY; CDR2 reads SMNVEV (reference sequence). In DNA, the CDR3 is TGTGCCAGCAGTCCCCTGGACAGGGTGGCGACCCAGTACTTC. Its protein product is CASSPLDRVATQYF.

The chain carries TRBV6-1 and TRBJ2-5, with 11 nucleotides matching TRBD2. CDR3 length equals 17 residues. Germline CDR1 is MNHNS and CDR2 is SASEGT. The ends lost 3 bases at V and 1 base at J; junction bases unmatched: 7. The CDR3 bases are TGTGCCAGCAGTGAGGGGACTAGCGGAAATCTCCAAGAGACCCAGTACTTC. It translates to CASSEGTSGNLQETQYF.